These 28 T cell receptor beta chains came from one sample sequenced in a study of blood T cell repertoires in COVID-19. The table came from immunoSEQ multiplex PCR; TCRdb's copy has only in-frame clones and leaves some out. The sample lists about 39,000 clones, approximately 85% occurring once. Sequencing was performed on peripheral blood. The receptor set was obtained from a man between 60 and 70 years old with acute or convalescent COVID-19.

J is TRBJ2-1 and V is TRBV5-4, with 13 bases aligning to TRBD2. V shed 5 bases and J 6 bases; nucleotides not matched to a gene: 11. Germline V lookup: CDR1 SGHNT, CDR2 YYREEE (reference sequence). This CDR3 has 17 residues. The CDR3 nucleotides are TGTGCCAGCAGTTCGAGTCCAACTAGCGGGAGGGCCAATGAGCAGTTCTTC. It codes for CASSSSPTSGRANEQFF.

The chain uses TRBV7-3 and TRBJ1-1, with TRBD1 identical over 10 bases. The CDR3 is 18 amino acids. The ends lost 5 bases at V and 4 bases at J; junction bases unmatched: 16. The germline CDR1 and CDR2 sequences are SGHTA and FQGTGA. CDR3 nucleotide sequence: TGTGCCAGCAGCCATCGCCCAGGGACAGGGGCTGGGTCCACTGAAGCTTTCTTT. Translating gives CASSHRPGTGAGSTEAFF.

The rearrangement uses TRBV9 and TRBJ1-2, with a tentative D call TRBD1 (5 bases). The CDR3 is made up of 17 amino acids. Germline V lookup: CDR1 SGDLS, CDR2 YYNGEE. V lost 3 bases, J lost 4 bases, and 22 bases lay in between. Written as DNA, the CDR3 is TGTGCCAGCAGCGAACCCTCACGGGGGGATCGGGGCTATGGCTACACCTTC. Protein sequence: CASSEPSRGDRGYGYTF. The whole variable domain, filled in from reference TRBV9 and TRBJ1-2, reads DSGVTQTPKHLITATGQRVTLRCSPRSGDLSVYWYQQSLDQGLQFLIQYYNGEERAKGNILERFSAQQFPDLHSELNLSSLELGDSALYFCASSEPSRGDRGYGYTFGSGTRLTVV.

The chain employs TRBV28 and TRBJ2-5, with D possibly being TRBD2 (5 bases). Germline-derived CDR1 and CDR2 are MDHEN and SYDVKM. Trimming stripped 6 bases from V and 5 bases from J, with 16 bases between. The CDR3 is 14 amino acids. CDR3 in amino acids: CASSSAGLEETQYF. The CDR3 DNA reads TGTGCCAGCAGCTCCGCCGGACTTGAGGAGACCCAGTACTTC.

The rearrangement links TRBV12-3 or TRBV12-4 to TRBJ2-7; possibly TRBD2 for D (5 bases). This CDR3 has 13 residues. The V end lost 3 bases, the J end lost 6 bases, and 12 bases lay between the germline ends. The CDR3 loop reads CASSFLGITEQYF. CDR3 DNA sequence: TGTGCCAGCAGTTTCCTCGGGATCACCGAGCAGTACTTC.

The chain links TRBV15 to TRBJ2-4, with 7 nucleotides matching TRBD2. Germline V CDR1 and CDR2: LNHNV, YYDKDF (reference sequence). J was trimmed by 7 bases and V by 3 bases; bases with no gene match: 0. The CDR3 is made up of 12 amino acids. The chain's CDR3 is CATSSGRNIQYF. CDR3 DNA: TGTGCCACCAGCAGCGGGAGGAACATTCAGTACTTC.

V is TRBV29-1 and J is TRBJ2-3, with 8 bases that match TRBD1. Germline CDR1 SQVTM, CDR2 ANQGSEA. This CDR3 is 14 amino acids long. J lost 2 bases, V lost 7 bases, and 8 bases had no gene match. The CDR3 region has the DNA TGCAGCGCGGGCGAGCAGGGGGCCACAGATACGCAGTATTTT. Translation: CSAGEQGATDTQYF.

The V call is TRBV6-4, the J call TRBJ1-1; D possibly corresponds to TRBD1 (6 bases). Germline V lookup: CDR1 MRHNA, CDR2 SNTAGT. The ends were cut back, 4 bases at V and 7 bases at J, with 13 bases in the middle. The CDR3 totals 13 residues. CDR3 sequence reads: CASSVKPGVEAFF. The CDR3 DNA is TGTGCCAGCAGTGTTAAACCAGGGGTTGAAGCTTTCTTT.

The chain employs TRBV4-1 and TRBJ2-2; 16 bases map to TRBD2. The CDR3 runs 19 residues. V was clipped by 4 bases and J by 6 bases; unmatched bases: 11. Per germline, CDR1 MGHRA and CDR2 YSYEKL. CDR3 in DNA: TGCGCCAGCAGCCGAGGGACTAGCGGGGGGGCCGGGTCCCCCGGGGAGCTGTTTTTT. Translation gives CASSRGTSGGAGSPGELFF.

The chain carries TRBV3-1 (or the pseudogene TRBV3-2) and TRBJ1-2; maybe TRBD1 (5 bases). The CDR3 consists of 15 residues. Germline V lookup: CDR1 LGHDT, CDR2 YNNKEL (reference sequence). V was trimmed by 3 bases and J by 3 bases, leaving 14 bases between them. DNA of the CDR3: TGTGCCAGCAGCCATACAATGGGACTCCACTATGGCTACACCTTC. Translating it yields CASSHTMGLHYGYTF.

This rearrangement joins TRBV7-8 to TRBJ1-2; 7 nucleotides line up with TRBD1. Losses at the gene ends were 1 base for V and 0 bases for J; bases not matched to a gene: 8. The CDR3 spans 17 residues. Germline CDR1 is SGHVS and CDR2 is FQNEAQ. As DNA, the CDR3 is TGTGCCAGCAGCTTAGACTCCAACAGGGGTCCTAACTATGGCTACACCTTC. As protein: CASSLDSNRGPNYGYTF.

The V call is TRBV6-2 or TRBV6-3, the J call TRBJ2-3; a possible D gene is TRBD2 (5 bases). The CDR3 is made up of 15 amino acids. Germline CDR1 reads MNHEY; CDR2 reads SVGEGT. Trimming cost V 0 bases and J 6 bases, with 13 bases left between them. The CDR3 region has the DNA TGTGCCAGCAGTTACTCGAGCGGCCGGTGGGATACGCAGTATTTT. This sequence encodes CASSYSSGRWDTQYF.

CDR3 bases: TGCGCCAGCAGATCGACAGGGGGCAATGAAAAACTGTTTTTT. The encoded protein is CASRSTGGNEKLFF. The gene calls are TRBV5-1 and TRBJ1-4; TRBD1 aligns across 10 bases. The CDR3 contains 14 residues. V was pared by 5 bases and J by 5 bases, with 3 bases of the junction left unmatched. The germline CDR1 and CDR2 sequences are SGHRS and YFSETQ. Full variable domain (remainder filled in from reference TRBV5-1 and TRBJ1-4): KAGVTQTPRYLIKTRGQQVTLSCSPISGHRSVSWYQQTPGQGLQFLFEYFSETQRNKGNFPGRFSGRQFSNSRSEMNVSTLELGDSALYLCASRSTGGNEKLFFGSGTQLSVL.

This clone is a singleton in its sample. The rearrangement uses TRBV28 and TRBJ2-7; 7 positions agree with TRBD1. Losses at the gene ends were 6 bases for V and 3 bases for J; bases not matched to a gene: 5. CDR1 and CDR2 (germline): MDHEN, SYDVKM. This CDR3 contains 13 residues. Written as DNA, the CDR3 is TGTGCCAGCAGCTCCGGGACAGACTACGAGCAGTACTTC. Translation gives CASSSGTDYEQYF.

This clone was detected a few times. This rearrangement joins TRBV2 to TRBJ2-3; D remains ambiguous. The V and J ends lost 6 bases and 0 bases respectively, with 13 bases between them. The CDR3 runs 15 residues. Germline loops: CDR1 SNHLY, CDR2 FYNNEI. The CDR3 bases are TGTGCCAGCAGCGACGACGGCGGTAGCACAGATACGCAGTATTTT. Translated: CASSDDGGSTDTQYF.

The rearrangement links TRBV15 to TRBJ1-1, with a possible D match to TRBD1 (6 bases). The CDR3 runs to 17 residues. V lost 0 bases, J lost 0 bases, and 14 bases lay in between. Germline CDR1 reads LNHNV; CDR2 reads YYDKDF (reference sequence). For the CDR3, the DNA is TGTGCCACCAGCAGAGAACCCCCGGGACATTTGAACACTGAAGCTTTCTTT. Protein product: CATSREPPGHLNTEAFF.

The chain is built from TRBV5-1 and TRBJ2-2; 13 bases map to TRBD2. The CDR3 runs 18 residues. The V segment lost 6 bases and the J segment 0 bases; nucleotides outside the gene matches: 8. Germline CDR1 and CDR2: SGHRS and YFSETQ. As DNA, the CDR3 is TGCGCCAGCACCCCGGGACTAGCGGGAACTTCGAACACCGGGGAGCTGTTTTTT. This codes for CASTPGLAGTSNTGELFF.

The rearrangement links TRBV29-1 to TRBJ2-5, with D possibly being TRBD1 (5 bases). Trimming removed 6 bases at V and 6 bases at J, with 23 bases between. Germline CDR1 reads SQVTM; CDR2 reads ANQGSEA. The CDR3 has 15 residues. In DNA, the CDR3 is TGCAGCGTAGCTCTCGACAGCTTAGAGAGGAAGACCCAGTACTTC. Encoded protein: CSVALDSLERKTQYF.

The chain carries TRBV11-3 and TRBJ1-1; no clear D gene. The germline V gene has CDR1 SGHNT and CDR2 YENEEA. V lost 0 bases to trimming and J lost 4 bases, with 9 bases between them. This CDR3 region has 14 residues. The CDR3 is CASSLDRSGTEAFF. In DNA, the CDR3 is TGTGCCAGCAGCTTAGATAGAAGTGGCACTGAAGCTTTCTTT.

The J gene is TRBJ2-5, the V gene TRBV24-1; TRBD2 matches 7 bases. The ends lost 9 bases at V and 7 bases at J; junction bases unmatched: 7. The CDR3 extends over 12 amino acids. Germline values: CDR1 KGHDR, CDR2 SFDVKD. CDR3 sequence: CATSGTGGTQYF. DNA of the CDR3: TGTGCCACCTCGGGGACGGGGGGGACCCAGTACTTC.

The rearrangement links TRBV11-2 to TRBJ1-5, with D tentatively TRBD1 (6 bases). Trimming took off 1 base at V and 7 bases at J, with 14 bases between the two ends. This CDR3 spans 15 amino acids. The germline gives CDR1 SGHAT, CDR2 FQNNGV. CDR3 sequence (DNA): TGTGCCAGCAGCTTAGCTGGGGGGGCAGGGCAGCCCCAGCATTTT. Translation: CASSLAGGAGQPQHF. Full variable domain (missing parts from reference TRBV11-2 and TRBJ1-5): EAGVAQSPRYKIIEKRQSVAFWCNPISGHATLYWYQQILGQGPKLLIQFQNNGVVDDSQLPKDRFSAERLKGVDSTLKIQPAKLEDSAVYLCASSLAGGAGQPQHFGDGTRLSIL.

J is TRBJ1-5 and V is TRBV4-1; 7 bases match TRBD1. V dropped 4 bases and J dropped 4; count of bases not matched to a gene: 7. This CDR3 contains 15 residues. Germline V gene sequence: CDR1 MGHRA, CDR2 YSYEKL. CDR3 sequence reads: CASSRGDRLNQPQHF. The DNA of the CDR3 is TGCGCCAGCAGCCGGGGGGACAGACTTAATCAGCCCCAGCATTTT.

The rearrangement joins TRBV7-2 to TRBJ2-5; 8 positions match TRBD1. Trimming removed 5 bases from V and 4 bases from J; junction bases left unmatched: 6. This CDR3 spans 14 amino acids. Germline V gene data show CDR1 as SGHTA and CDR2 as FQGNSA. The CDR3 spells CASSPQGGVETQYF. In DNA form, the CDR3 reads TGTGCCAGCAGCCCACAGGGGGGCGTAGAGACCCAGTACTTC.

The chain has TRBV28 and TRBJ1-2; 7 positions match TRBD1. The CDR3 runs to 13 residues. Germline trimming cut 7 bases from V and 7 bases from J; bases unmatched to any gene: 9. In germline, CDR1 is MDHEN, CDR2 SYDVKM. CDR3 amino acids: CASIISAGGGYTF. In nucleotides, the CDR3 is TGTGCCAGCATAATTTCGGCAGGGGGTGGCTACACCTTC.

This clone was seen only once. The chain employs TRBV7-3 and TRBJ2-5, with TRBD2 as a possible D gene (6 bases). Per the germline V gene, CDR1 is SGHTA and CDR2 is FQGTGA. This CDR3 region has 15 residues. V was clipped by 2 bases and J by 4 bases, with 14 bases between them. The CDR3 DNA reads TGTGCCAGCAGCTTATCGGCGGGAAGCAGAGAGACCCAGTACTTC. This sequence encodes CASSLSAGSRETQYF.

This chain uses TRBV4-2 with TRBJ2-5; TRBD1 matches 7 bases. The germline V gene has CDR1 LGHNA and CDR2 YNFKEQ. V was pared by 1 base and J by 4 bases, with 6 bases of the junction left unmatched. CDR3 length: 15 amino acids. This chain's CDR3 is CASSQVDRDVETQYF. CDR3 nucleotides: TGTGCCAGCAGCCAAGTCGACAGGGACGTAGAGACCCAGTACTTC.

The genes are TRBV3-1 (or the pseudogene TRBV3-2) and TRBJ1-2; D unclear. V lost 0 bases and J lost 6, with 8 bases in between. Looked up from germline, CDR1 is LGHDT and CDR2 is YNNKEL (reference sequence). The CDR3 loop spans 13 amino acids. CDR3 sequence: CASSQDRGNGYTF. The CDR3 nucleotides are TGTGCCAGCAGCCAAGATCGCGGTAATGGCTACACCTTC.

The genes are TRBV30 and TRBJ1-3, with D hard to call. Germline CDR1 and CDR2: GTSNPN and SVGIG (reference sequence). CDR3 length equals 12 residues. In nucleotides, the CDR3 is TGTGCGGCAGGCTACTCTGGAAACACCATATATTTT. Translated: CAAGYSGNTIYF.